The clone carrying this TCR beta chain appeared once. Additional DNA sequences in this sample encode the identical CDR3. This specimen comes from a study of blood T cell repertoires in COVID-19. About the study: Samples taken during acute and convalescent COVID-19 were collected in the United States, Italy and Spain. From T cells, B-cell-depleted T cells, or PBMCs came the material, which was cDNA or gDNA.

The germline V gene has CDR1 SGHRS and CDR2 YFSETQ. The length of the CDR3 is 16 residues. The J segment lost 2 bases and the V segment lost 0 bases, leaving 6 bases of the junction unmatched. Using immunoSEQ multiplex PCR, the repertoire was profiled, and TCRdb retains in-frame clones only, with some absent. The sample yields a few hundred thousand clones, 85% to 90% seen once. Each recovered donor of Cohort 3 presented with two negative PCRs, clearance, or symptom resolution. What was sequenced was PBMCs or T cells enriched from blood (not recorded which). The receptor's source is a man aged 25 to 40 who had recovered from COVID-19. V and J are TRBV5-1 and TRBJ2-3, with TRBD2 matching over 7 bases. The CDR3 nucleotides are TGCGCCAGCAGCTTGGTTGGCGGGAGCTCCACAGATACGCAGTATTTT. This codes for CASSLVGGSSTDTQYF.